The sequence of this T cell receptor beta chain was determined in a study of shared clonotypes between healthy human individuals. On this clone itself: The sample carries other DNA sequences with the same CDR3.

CDR3 size: 15 residues. Germline lookup yields CDR1 LNHDA and CDR2 SQIVND (reference sequence). The V segment lost 4 bases and the J segment 1 base; nucleotides outside the gene matches: 2. Assay used: immunoSEQ multiplex PCR; TCRdb lists only in-frame clones, some missing. The sample includes approximately 2.5 million clones, approximately 92% of them seen just once. The sequenced material came from naive CD4+ T cells sorted from blood. Described subset: CD45RA+ positively selected. The gene calls are TRBV19 and TRBJ2-2; 8 nucleotides align to TRBD1. This clonotype originated in a man between 18 and 29 years old in good health. The CDR3 DNA follows: TGTGCCAGTAGTAGGACAGGGCTGAACACCGGGGAGCTGTTTTTT. Protein: CASSRTGLNTGELFF.